The 8 T cell receptor beta chains below come from one sample, sequenced in a study of CD8+ T cells in alopecia areata. Extracted RNA was reverse transcribed, and the resulting cDNA served as sequencing template. Libraries were prepared by immunoSEQ multiplex PCR; TCRdb keeps only in-frame clonotypes and omits some of them. The sample lists 110,000 or so clones; less than 60% were seen once. Treatment reported: oral pan-JAK inhibitor, 5-10 mg twice daily. The starting material was CD4+ T cells sorted from blood, obtained at week 24, from a patient treated with tofacitinib. The receptors come from a human donor with alopecia areata.

The chain has TRBV9 and TRBJ1-5; D is perhaps TRBD1 (5 bases). V was cut by 0 bases and J by 5 bases, with 12 bases left in between. The germline CDR1 and CDR2 sequences are SGDLS and YYNGEE. This CDR3 contains 15 residues. The CDR3 sequence: CASSVDQGKDQPQHF. CDR3 nucleotide sequence: TGTGCCAGCAGCGTAGACCAGGGTAAGGATCAGCCCCAGCATTTT.

This clone turned up a few times. The CDR3 loop is CASGGTGRDQPQHF. CDR3 DNA sequence: TGTGCCAGCGGTGGGACAGGGAGAGATCAGCCCCAGCATTTT. V gene TRBV2 combines with J gene TRBJ1-5; 9 bases align to TRBD1. This CDR3 has 14 residues. Trimming cost V 8 bases and J 5 bases; bases outside gene matches: 7. In germline, CDR1 is SNHLY, CDR2 FYNNEI.

As for this clone: This same CDR3 is encoded by further DNA sequences in the sample. The V and J genes are TRBV6-6 and TRBJ1-1; the match to TRBD1 covers 7 bases. In germline, CDR1 is MNHNY, CDR2 SVGAGI (reference sequence). V shed 2 bases and J 5 bases; nucleotides not matched to a gene: 2. The CDR3 is 13 residues long. The DNA of the CDR3 is TGTGCCAGCAGTTACAACAGGGGAACTGAAGCTTTCTTT. Protein sequence: CASSYNRGTEAFF.

The genes are TRBV2 and TRBJ2-3; no clear D. Between the trimmed V and J ends, which lost 9 bases and 3 bases, there was a span of 19 bases. The CDR3 is 15 amino acids. Germline assignment: CDR1 SNHLY and CDR2 FYNNEI. The CDR3 coding sequence is TGTGCCAGTTTAAACCGGGCCGGCAGTACAGATACGCAGTATTTT. Amino acid sequence: CASLNRAGSTDTQYF.

Comment on this clone: The sample holds other DNA sequences that translate to the same CDR3. The V call is TRBV27, the J call TRBJ1-1; D unresolved. Germline CDR1 MNHEY, CDR2 SMNVEV (reference sequence). V was pared by 2 bases and J by 3 bases, with 10 bases between. The CDR3 contains 14 residues. The CDR3 nucleotides are TGTGCCAGCAGTTTAACGGGCGGAGACACTGAAGCTTTCTTT. Translated: CASSLTGGDTEAFF.

The chain links TRBV25-1 to TRBJ1-4; D might be TRBD1 (6 bases). The CDR3 is 15 amino acids. Per the germline V gene, CDR1 is MGHDK and CDR2 is SYGVNS. V lost 2 bases to trimming and J lost 5 bases, with 12 bases between them. The CDR3 loop reads CASSEQGPGNEKLFF. The CDR3 DNA reads as TGTGCCAGCAGTGAACAGGGGCCCGGGAATGAAAAACTGTTTTTT.

This clone was detected only once. The chain is built from TRBV30 and TRBJ2-3; 7 nucleotides align to TRBD1. Per the germline V gene, CDR1 is GTSNPN and CDR2 is SVGIG (reference sequence). The V and J ends lost 6 bases and 2 bases, in that order; junction bases with no gene match: 5. The CDR3 is 13 amino acids. CDR3 sequence (DNA): TGTGCCTGTCCGGGACAGACCACAGATACGCAGTATTTT. As protein: CACPGQTTDTQYF.

In this sample, this clone turned up a few times. This sequence joins TRBV7-9 and TRBJ2-5, with D maybe TRBD1 (5 bases). CDR3 length equals 15 residues. V lost 5 bases to trimming and J lost 4 bases, with 17 bases between them. Germline loops: CDR1 SEHNR, CDR2 FQNEAQ (reference sequence). The CDR3 bases are TGTGCCAGCAGCCCTCAGGGCAGGGTAGGAGAGACCCAGTACTTC. Translated, it gives CASSPQGRVGETQYF.